One sample yielded the 29 T cell receptor beta chains listed below, sequenced in a study of blood T cell repertoires in COVID-19. Assay used: immunoSEQ multiplex PCR; TCRdb lists only in-frame clones, some missing. This sample yields about 200,000 clones, of which around 95% are seen a single time; roughly 0.76% belongs to the top ten. Sequenced: peripheral blood. The receptors here all came from a man younger than 45 with COVID-19, enrolled during active disease.

The chain recombines TRBV6-1 with TRBJ2-4; D is ambiguous. V dropped 2 bases and J dropped 2 bases, with 7 bases sitting between them. The CDR3 runs to 14 residues. CDR1 MNHNS and CDR2 SASEGT come from the germline V gene. CDR3 bases: TGTGCCAGCAGTGAACTTAGTACCAAAAACATTCAGTACTTC. Protein sequence: CASSELSTKNIQYF.

The gene calls are TRBV6-1 and TRBJ2-1; D may be TRBD1 (6 bases). The CDR3 totals 16 residues. V lost 2 bases, J lost 0 bases, and 11 bases lay in between. CDR1 and CDR2 from the germline V gene are MNHNS and SASEGT. CDR3 DNA sequence: TGTGCCAGCAGTGAAAGTGGGGGCGGCTCCTACAATGAGCAGTTCTTC. As protein: CASSESGGGSYNEQFF.

The chain links TRBV6-5 to TRBJ1-1; D ambiguous. Germline V gene lookup returns CDR1 MNHEY and CDR2 SVGAGI. The CDR3 has 13 residues. The germline V and J ends were trimmed by 11 bases and 4 bases, with 17 bases remaining between them. CDR3 loop: CASRVPFGTEAFF. DNA of the CDR3: TGTGCCTCCCGGGTGCCGTTCGGCACTGAAGCTTTCTTT.

For this clone: This sample includes further DNA sequences coding for the same CDR3. V usage is TRBV5-4 and J usage is TRBJ1-3; D call uncertain. The CDR3 runs to 14 residues. Trimming removed 0 bases from V and 0 bases from J, with 4 bases in between. The germline V gene encodes CDR1 SGHNT and CDR2 YYREEE (reference sequence). The CDR3 nucleotides are TGTGCCAGCAGCTTGGATAGCTCTGGAAACACCATATATTTT. Translated: CASSLDSSGNTIYF.

The CDR3: CASSADRGDTEAFF. CDR3 DNA: TGTGCCAGCAGCGCGGATCGGGGTGACACTGAAGCTTTCTTT. The chain recombines TRBV7-3 with TRBJ1-1; D call uncertain. V was shortened by 5 bases and J by 3 bases, with 13 bases between the two germline ends. Germline assignment: CDR1 SGHTA and CDR2 FQGTGA. This CDR3 is 14 amino acids long.

The chain has TRBV5-6 and TRBJ2-7; D is perhaps TRBD1 (5 bases). V was clipped by 0 bases and J by 3 bases, with 7 bases between them. Germline V lookup: CDR1 SGHDT, CDR2 YYEEEE. This CDR3 is built from 13 residues. CDR3 coding DNA: TGTGCCAGCAGCTTGGCTCAGGGCTACGAGCAGTACTTC. Translated: CASSLAQGYEQYF.

The V and J genes are TRBV13 and TRBJ2-3; 9 bases fit TRBD2. The junction had 5 bases not matched to a gene; V was cut back by 5 bases and J by 5 bases. CDR1 is PRHDT, CDR2 FYEKMQ, per germline (reference sequence). CDR3 length equals 14 residues. The CDR3 loop is CASSRGLAVDTQYF. The DNA for the CDR3 is TGTGCCAGCAGCAGGGGACTAGCTGTAGATACGCAGTATTTT.

V and J are TRBV6-5 and TRBJ1-5; perhaps TRBD1 as D (5 bases). V was shortened by 8 bases and J by 3 bases, with 17 bases between the two germline ends. This CDR3 is built from 15 residues. Germline loops: CDR1 MNHEY, CDR2 SVGAGI. The CDR3 bases are TGTGCCAGCCACCCCACAACAGGAAACAATCAGCCCCAGCATTTT. Its translation: CASHPTTGNNQPQHF.

The V gene is TRBV7-2, the J gene TRBJ2-5, with D possibly matching TRBD2 (6 bases). Trimming cost V 3 bases and J 5 bases, with 19 bases left between them. CDR1 and CDR2 from the germline V gene are SGHTA and FQGNSA. The CDR3 is 16 amino acids. CDR3 sequence: CASSFFPPGEGETQYF. The CDR3, as DNA: TGTGCCAGCAGCTTTTTCCCGCCGGGGGAAGGGGAGACCCAGTACTTC.

The chain uses TRBV6-5 and TRBJ2-7; 7 nucleotides align to TRBD2. The CDR3 covers 15 residues. Germline trimming cut 6 bases from V and 1 base from J; bases unmatched to any gene: 9. Germline V CDR1 and CDR2: MNHEY, SVGAGI. The chain's CDR3 is CASRRGGEGSYEQYF. CDR3 DNA: TGTGCCAGCAGGCGGGGCGGGGAGGGGTCCTACGAGCAGTACTTC.

This clone appeared once. The chain has TRBV6-5 and TRBJ2-7, with TRBD1 matching 8 bases. Trimming cost V 8 bases and J 2 bases; bases outside gene matches: 8. This CDR3 is 14 amino acids long. Germline-derived CDR1 and CDR2 are MNHEY and SVGAGI. The CDR3 coding sequence is TGTGCCAGCTGGCAGGGGGCTTCTACCTACGAGCAGTACTTC. As protein: CASWQGASTYEQYF.

The chain carries TRBV7-9 and TRBJ2-7; D may be TRBD2 (6 bases). Trimming pared 4 bases from V and 9 bases from J, leaving 25 bases between. From germline, CDR1 is SEHNR and CDR2 FQNEAQ (reference sequence). The CDR3 loop spans 16 amino acids. This CDR3 reads CASSSGLPPGHTVQYF. In DNA, the CDR3 is TGTGCCAGCAGCTCGGGACTCCCCCCCGGCCATACTGTGCAGTACTTC.

The rearrangement joins TRBV5-1 to TRBJ2-5, with D unresolved. The CDR3 is 15 residues long. Germline V gene lookup returns CDR1 SGHRS and CDR2 YFSETQ. Trimming took 5 bases from V and 5 from J, leaving 19 bases between them. This CDR3 is CASRPSPLLRETQYF. The CDR3 DNA follows: TGCGCCAGCAGACCCTCCCCGCTCCTCCGGGAGACCCAGTACTTC.

The gene calls are TRBV3-1 (or the pseudogene TRBV3-2) and TRBJ2-2, with 8 bases lining up with TRBD1. CDR3 size: 15 residues. CDR1 is LGHDT, CDR2 YNNKEL, per germline (reference sequence). J gave up 6 bases and V 4 bases, and 7 bases lay outside the gene matches. CDR3 residues: CASSPPRTGPGELFF. The CDR3 nucleotides read TGTGCCAGCAGCCCCCCTAGGACAGGGCCCGGGGAGCTGTTTTTT.

This clone was picked up one time. V is TRBV13 and J is TRBJ1-6; D ambiguous. The V end lost 7 bases, the J end lost 7 bases, and 11 bases lay between the germline ends. This CDR3 comprises 13 residues. Looked up from germline, CDR1 is PRHDT and CDR2 is FYEKMQ (reference sequence). CDR3: CASIVKQNSPLHF. DNA for the CDR3: TGTGCCAGCATCGTAAAGCAAAATTCACCCCTCCACTTT. Full variable domain (missing parts from reference TRBV13 and TRBJ1-6): AAGVIQSPRHLIKEKRETATLKCYPIPRHDTVYWYQQGPGQDPQFLISFYEKMQSDKGSIPDRFSAQQFSDYHSELNMSSLELGDSALYFCASIVKQNSPLHFGNGTRLTVT.

To note about this clone: Additional DNA sequences in this sample encode the identical CDR3. V gene TRBV5-4 combines with J gene TRBJ2-1; 10 bases match TRBD1. CDR3 length: 15 residues. Germline V gene lookup returns CDR1 SGHNT and CDR2 YYREEE (reference sequence). V dropped 4 bases and J dropped 3; count of bases not matched to a gene: 4. The CDR3 protein is CASSLGQGGYNEQFF. For the CDR3, the DNA is TGTGCCAGCAGCCTTGGACAGGGGGGCTACAATGAGCAGTTCTTC.

This clone occurred once. The chain uses TRBV6-5 and TRBJ2-1; D ambiguous. Germline CDR1 reads MNHEY; CDR2 reads SVGAGI. The CDR3 extends over 15 amino acids. Trimming shortened V by 1 base and J by 3 bases, and 10 bases separated the two germline ends. The DNA of the CDR3 is TGTGCCAGCAGTTACTTTGGCGGTGTCTACAATGAGCAGTTCTTC. Protein product: CASSYFGGVYNEQFF.

The chain carries TRBV5-6 and TRBJ2-7, with TRBD1 matching over 8 bases. The junction had 14 bases not matched to a gene; V was cut back by 3 bases and J by 3 bases. This CDR3 has 17 residues. Germline V CDR1 and CDR2: SGHDT, YYEEEE. CDR3 residues: CASSSPGTAGGIYEQYF. The CDR3 DNA reads as TGTGCCAGCAGCTCCCCCGGCACCGCAGGGGGCATCTACGAGCAGTACTTC.

This clone was counted only a few times. The rearrangement joins TRBV15 to TRBJ2-1; 7 positions match TRBD1. This CDR3 is 16 amino acids long. CDR1 is LNHNV and CDR2 is YYDKDF in the germline V gene (reference sequence). J was trimmed by 2 bases and V by 0 bases; bases with no gene match: 4. CDR3 residues: CATSRDRGGPYNEQFF. The CDR3 DNA sequence: TGTGCCACCAGCAGAGATCGAGGGGGCCCCTACAATGAGCAGTTCTTC.

The genes are TRBV27 and TRBJ1-1; weak D call: TRBD1 (6 bases). Germline values: CDR1 MNHEY, CDR2 SMNVEV (reference sequence). This CDR3 has 16 amino acids. Trimming removed 4 bases at V and 2 bases at J, with 17 bases between. The CDR3 loop is CASSSLPGDTNTEAFF. The CDR3 nucleotides read TGTGCCAGCAGTTCCCTGCCAGGGGACACTAACACTGAAGCTTTCTTT.

The V call is TRBV7-6, the J call TRBJ2-1; maybe TRBD2 (7 bases). Between the trimmed V and J ends, which lost 1 base and 7 bases, there was a span of 14 bases. Germline assignment: CDR1 SGHVS and CDR2 FNYEAQ. This CDR3 spans 15 amino acids. CDR3 sequence reads: CASSLVGGGLNEQFF. The CDR3 DNA sequence: TGTGCCAGCAGCTTAGTAGGGGGGGGTCTTAATGAGCAGTTCTTC.

The rearrangement links TRBV30 to TRBJ2-2; TRBD2 matches at 13 bases. This CDR3 spans 16 amino acids. CDR1 GTSNPN and CDR2 SVGIG come from the germline V gene (reference sequence). The V gene end was trimmed by 0 bases and the J gene end by 5 bases; junction bases not matched to a gene: 3. The CDR3, as DNA: TGTGCCTGGAGTGTACTAGCGGGGGGGCTAACCGGGGAGCTGTTTTTT. It codes for CAWSVLAGGLTGELFF. The full variable domain, completed using reference TRBV30 and TRBJ2-2, is SQTIHQWPATLVQPVGSPLSLECTVEGTSNPNLYWYRQAAGRGLQLLFYSVGIGQISSEVPQNLSASRPQDRQFILSSKKLLLSDSGFYLCAWSVLAGGLTGELFFGEGSRLTVL.

The genes are TRBV7-2 and TRBJ1-1; 9 bases fit TRBD1. CDR1 is SGHTA, CDR2 FQGNSA, per germline. The CDR3 totals 15 residues. V lost 4 bases and J lost 0; bases outside the gene matches: 3. The CDR3, as DNA: TGTGCCAGCAGCTCGGGACAGGGAGTGAACACTGAAGCTTTCTTT. This codes for CASSSGQGVNTEAFF.

The CDR3 protein is CASSPTGVGTEAFF. The CDR3 bases are TGTGCCAGCAGCCCGACAGGGGTGGGCACTGAAGCTTTCTTT. The rearrangement links TRBV6-6 to TRBJ1-1, with 8 bases that match TRBD1. The CDR3 has 14 amino acids. Germline CDR1 reads MNHNY; CDR2 reads SVGAGI (reference sequence). V gave up 6 bases and J gave up 4 bases; unmatched junction bases: 7.

This chain uses TRBV6-5 with TRBJ1-1; the match to TRBD1 covers 7 bases. Germline V gene lookup returns CDR1 MNHEY and CDR2 SVGAGI. V was pared by 6 bases and J by 3 bases, with 4 bases of the junction left unmatched. This CDR3 has 13 amino acids. CDR3 sequence: CASSTGAYTEAFF. For the CDR3, the DNA is TGTGCCAGCAGCACAGGGGCTTACACTGAAGCTTTCTTT.

CDR3 bases: TGTGCCAGCAGCTTGGAATTTAACAGGGGCTATGGCTACACCTTC. It specifies CASSLEFNRGYGYTF. The V call is TRBV5-4, the J call TRBJ1-2, with 7 bases that match TRBD1. CDR3 size: 15 residues. CDR1 is SGHNT and CDR2 is YYREEE in the germline V gene (reference sequence). V dropped 0 bases and J dropped 4; count of bases not matched to a gene: 6.

The chain carries TRBV27 and TRBJ1-2, with 7 bases that match TRBD1. The germline V gene has CDR1 MNHEY and CDR2 SMNVEV (reference sequence). This CDR3 has 14 amino acids. J was trimmed by 5 bases and V by 4 bases; bases with no gene match: 7. CDR3 sequence (DNA): TGTGCCAGCAGTTCTGACAGGGCGCGTTATGGCTACACCTTC. Its translation: CASSSDRARYGYTF.

Remarks on this clone: Distinct nucleotide sequences in the sample also encode this CDR3. The chain combines TRBV6-5 with TRBJ1-6; D is uncertain. CDR1 is MNHEY and CDR2 is SVGAGI in the germline V gene. CDR3 length: 12 residues. V lost 6 bases and J lost 8, with 8 bases in between. CDR3 sequence (DNA): TGTGCCAGCAGGGCCGGAGATTCACCCCTCCACTTT. It codes for CASRAGDSPLHF.

The rearrangement joins TRBV7-6 to TRBJ1-4; 7 bases fit TRBD1. This CDR3 spans 15 amino acids. J was trimmed by 8 bases and V by 0 bases; bases with no gene match: 6. CDR1 is SGHVS and CDR2 is FNYEAQ in the germline V gene. The CDR3 reads CASSLADRPGEKLFF. CDR3 sequence (DNA): TGTGCCAGCAGCTTAGCGGACAGGCCGGGAGAAAAACTGTTTTTT.